The T cell receptor (beta chain) under discussion was sequenced for a study of identical twins. Whole-study findings and limits: Weaker excess sharing between twins was seen in beta out-of-frame sequences. The same donors were not followed; conclusions instead depended on cross-sectional statistical analysis.

TCRdb reprocessed the 5' RACE reads via MiXCR and lists one record per CDR3 protein. Here the sample spans hundreds of thousands of distinct CDR3 sequences, 5.5% to 6.5% being singletons. Notes on this clonotype: Its specificity is unknown.

No donor was unhealthy or non-Caucasian. J gave up 0 bases and V 4 bases, and 7 bases lay outside the gene matches. This CDR3 has 16 amino acids. Germline V gene data show CDR1 as SGHVS and CDR2 as FNYEAQ. Sequenced input: naive T cells sorted from blood. The chain joins TRBV7-6 to TRBJ2-7, with 9 bases identical to TRBD2. The origin of this receptor is a man between 18 and 29 years old in good health. CDR3 sequence (DNA): TGTGCCAGCAGCTCTTATAGCGGGAGTGGCTCCTACGAGCAGTACGTC. Its protein product is CASSSYSGSGSYEQYV.